The rows below give T cell receptor beta chains drawn from one sample of a study of blood T cell repertoires in COVID-19. Sequencing was performed with immunoSEQ multiplex PCR; in TCRdb, only in-frame clones are kept and a portion is missing. The top ten clones hold 9.5% to 11% of a sample with under 300,000 clones, approximately 85% of them seen once. Sequencing was performed on peripheral blood. The receptors originated from a woman aged 70-85 years with acute or convalescent COVID-19. CDR3s include the opening cysteine and the closing phenylalanine or tryptophan. Fields, in order: clone size, V gene, D gene, J gene, CDR3 DNA, CDR3 protein. The D gene is left open where the match is weak. Size tells how often a clone was seen (once, few, many) or the class of an expanded clone, and some rows leave it out.

-,TRBV20-1,TRBD2,TRBJ2-1,TGCAGTGCTAGTTGGCTAGCGGGGGAAAATGAGCAGTTCTTC,CSASWLAGENEQFF
-,TRBV2,-,TRBJ2-5,TGTGCCAGCCACCCCCCGCTATACCCCGAGACCCAGTACTTC,CASHPPLYPETQYF
-,TRBV4-1,TRBD2,TRBJ2-1,TGCGCCAGCAGCCCCCAAGCGGGGAATTCCTACAATGAGCAGTTCTTC,CASSPQAGNSYNEQFF
-,TRBV7-2,TRBD1,TRBJ2-1,TGTGCCAGCAGCCTCGGACAGGCCTCCAATGAGCAGTTCTTC,CASSLGQASNEQFF
-,TRBV9,TRBD1,TRBJ2-2,TGTGCCAGCAGCCCGTTGGACAGGGCAAGTATATCCGGGGAGCTGTTTTTT,CASSPLDRASISGELFF
-,TRBV6-2/TRBV6-3,TRBD1,TRBJ2-7,TGTGCCAGCAGTATCCGACAGGGGGCGCGGAACGAGCAGTACTTC,CASSIRQGARNEQYF
-,TRBV5-6,-,TRBJ2-7,TGTGCCAGCAGCTTGAAGGGGAATCCCTACGAGCAGTACTTC,CASSLKGNPYEQYF
once,TRBV6-5,-,TRBJ1-1,TGTGCCAGCAGTCGACAGAATGAAGCTTTCTTT,CASSRQNEAFF
-,TRBV3-1/TRBV3-2,TRBD1,TRBJ2-5,TGTGCCAGCAGCTCGGGACAGCAAGAGACCCAGTACTTC,CASSSGQQETQYF
-,TRBV3-1/TRBV3-2,TRBD1,TRBJ1-2,TGTGCCAGCAGCCACCCGGACAGGTCAGGCTACACCTTC,CASSHPDRSGYTF
-,TRBV5-4,-,TRBJ2-2,TGTGCCAGCAGCACAAGACTAGTCACCGGTGAGCTGTTTTTT,CASSTRLVTGELFF
once,TRBV5-1,TRBD1,TRBJ1-2,TGCGCCAGCAGCTTGGGGCCGGGACAGAATCATCGGTATGGCTACACCTTC,CASSLGPGQNHRYGYTF
-,TRBV10-3,TRBD2,TRBJ2-2,TGTGCCATCAGGGATCCGGGACTAGCGGCCGGGGAGCTGTTTTTT,CAIRDPGLAAGELFF
-,TRBV3-1/TRBV3-2,TRBD2,TRBJ2-1,TGTGCCAGCAGCCAAGGGGTCGGGGGGAGTGAGCAGTTCTTC,CASSQGVGGSEQFF
-,TRBV7-8,-,TRBJ2-5,TGTGCCAGCAGCTTGAGTTCCAGGGGGGCCGAGGAAGAGACCCAGTACTTC,CASSLSSRGAEEETQYF
-,TRBV12-3/TRBV12-4,-,TRBJ2-2,TGTGCCAGCAGAGAAGGGGTTACCGGGGAGCTGTTTTTT,CASREGVTGELFF
-,TRBV6-5,-,TRBJ1-3,TGTGCCAGCAGTCTACGCGGGCCCTCTGGAAACACCATATATTTT,CASSLRGPSGNTIYF
-,TRBV28,-,TRBJ1-5,TGTGCCAGCAGTTTAGCTCTTTCTGGCCAGCCCCAGCATTTT,CASSLALSGQPQHF
-,TRBV3-1/TRBV3-2,-,TRBJ2-1,TGTGCCAGCAGACTCGGACTCCTCTCCTACAATGAGCAGTTCTTC,CASRLGLLSYNEQFF
-,TRBV27,-,TRBJ2-1,TGTGCCAGCCCCTTCGGACCAGAAGGAGGCAATGAGCAGTTCTTC,CASPFGPEGGNEQFF
-,TRBV3-1/TRBV3-2,-,TRBJ1-2,TGTGCCAGCAGCCAAGAAGGGGTTGGCTACACCTTC,CASSQEGVGYTF
-,TRBV5-1,-,TRBJ2-4,TGCGCCAGCAGCTTGGAGCCCAGACTAGCCAAAAACATTCAGTACTTC,CASSLEPRLAKNIQYF
-,TRBV12-3/TRBV12-4,-,TRBJ1-1,TGTGCCAGCAGTTTATTGAGGAACACTGAAGCTTTCTTT,CASSLLRNTEAFF
once,TRBV6-1,-,TRBJ2-6,TGTGCCAGCAGTGGGGAGGTAATGGCCTCTGGGGCCAACGTCCTGACTTTC,CASSGEVMASGANVLTF
once,TRBV5-1,-,TRBJ1-2,TGCGCCAGCAGCTTTGCGGGGGGTGATGGCTACACCTTC,CASSFAGGDGYTF
-,TRBV9,TRBD1,TRBJ1-3,TGTGCCAGCAGCGTAGCAGCAGGGGGCCTCCACACCATATATTTT,CASSVAAGGLHTIYF
-,TRBV2,-,TRBJ2-4,TGTGCCAGCACCCGACAAAGCCTTAATAAAAACATTCAGTACTTC,CASTRQSLNKNIQYF
-,TRBV7-2,TRBD2,TRBJ2-1,TGTGCCAGCAGCTTAGTTGGAAGCGGGGGCTACAATGAGCAGTTCTTC,CASSLVGSGGYNEQFF
once,TRBV5-6,-,TRBJ1-5,TGTGCCAGCAGCTTAGGAGATCAGCCCCAGCATTTT,CASSLGDQPQHF
-,TRBV5-6,-,TRBJ2-7,TGTGCCAGCAGTTACTCCTACGAGCAGTACTTC,CASSYSYEQYF
-,TRBV6-5,TRBD1,TRBJ1-2,TGTGCCAGCACACAGGGGGCGCATCGAGGTGGCTACACCTTC,CASTQGAHRGGYTF
-,TRBV6-1,TRBD2,TRBJ2-4,TGTGCCAGCAGTGCTAGCGGGGGGATTGGGGCCAAAAACATTCAGTACTTC,CASSASGGIGAKNIQYF
-,TRBV18,TRBD1,TRBJ1-2,TGTGCCAGCTCACCAAAGGGACAGGAGGCTGGCTACACCTTC,CASSPKGQEAGYTF
few,TRBV7-8,-,TRBJ2-2,TGTGCCAGCAGCTCCCTTAAGGGGCATGCCGGGGAGCTGTTTTTT,CASSSLKGHAGELFF
-,TRBV6-5,TRBD1,TRBJ1-1,TGTGCCAGCAGGCCAGACAGGGGTGGGAAAACTGAAGCTTTCTTT,CASRPDRGGKTEAFF
-,TRBV6-6,-,TRBJ1-1,TGTGCCAGCAGTTACTCAGGGGAGAACACTGAAGCTTTCTTT,CASSYSGENTEAFF
few,TRBV3-1/TRBV3-2,-,TRBJ1-1,TGTGCCAGCAGCCTAGAAGCTTTCTTT,CASSLEAFF
-,TRBV15,-,TRBJ2-5,TGTGCCACCAGCAGAGATCGGGACAAGGGGTGGACCCAGTACTTC,CATSRDRDKGWTQYF
-,TRBV7-9,-,TRBJ2-1,TGTGCCAGCAGCGCGACTGGTTACAATGAGCAGTTCTTC,CASSATGYNEQFF
-,TRBV6-2/TRBV6-3,TRBD1,TRBJ1-2,TGTGCCAGCAGTGACCAACAGGGGAATGGCTACACCTTC,CASSDQQGNGYTF
-,TRBV24-1,-,TRBJ1-5,TGTGCCACCACCCGTAGGCTGGACAGACCGGTGGTGGAAGGACAGCCCCAGCATTTT,CATTRRLDRPVVEGQPQHF
-,TRBV5-1,-,TRBJ2-5,TGCGCCAGCAGCCCCTACCCCACAGGGCGAGAGACCCAGTACTTC,CASSPYPTGRETQYF
-,TRBV11-2,-,TRBJ1-1,TGTGCCAGCAGCCCGGAGACAGGCCGAGGCGCTGAAGCTTTCTTT,CASSPETGRGAEAFF
-,TRBV14,-,TRBJ2-1,TGTGCCAGCAGCCCACTTCCTGCTTCCTTTGACATACATAATGAGCAGTTCTTC,CASSPLPASFDIHNEQFF
-,TRBV6-6,-,TRBJ1-5,TGTGCCAGCGGGCACGCTGATCAGCCCCAGCATTTT,CASGHADQPQHF
-,TRBV7-8,-,TRBJ2-1,TGTGCCAGCAGCTTAGCAAGAGGGAGCGATGAGCAGTTCTTC,CASSLARGSDEQFF
-,TRBV30,TRBD1,TRBJ1-6,TGTGCCTGCCTGGGACAGAATAATTCACCCCTCCACTTT,CACLGQNNSPLHF